The following is a T cell receptor (beta chain) sequence with its context. Its antigen is not identified. The sample is drawn from a study of cytomegalovirus exposure and HLA in healthy donors. Overall study results and limits: The majority of CMV-associated TCR beta chains were reported as apparently HLA-restricted in a later analysis. In a later analysis, TCR beta V- and J-gene trimming showed a link to a missense DCLRE1C variant.

In the PCR, 60 Vbeta and 13 Jbeta primers were used. Method: immunoSEQ multiplex PCR; TCRdb's copy keeps in-frame clones and lacks some. The sample has approximately 120,000 clones, 75% to 90% seen once. Sequenced input: PBMCs. The TCR sequence derives from a man in his thirties or forties in good health and CMV-seropositive.

The CDR3 nucleotides are TGTGCCAGCTCACCACCTCGGGGGACAGGGCATCGCTACGAGCAGTACTTC. Protein sequence: CASSPPRGTGHRYEQYF. This chain links TRBV18 with TRBJ2-7; 9 bases align to TRBD1. Looked up from germline, CDR1 is KGHSH and CDR2 is LQKENI. V lost 0 bases to trimming and J lost 3 bases; unmatched junction nucleotides: 9. The CDR3 is 17 amino acids.